These T cell receptor beta chains were read from a single sample in a study of control samples from healthy donors and cancer patients. The protocol was immunoSEQ multiplex PCR, while the TCRdb copy is restricted to in-frame clones and leaves out a portion. The repertoire holds 150,000 to 200,000 clones, with roughly 93% as singletons. Material for sequencing was blood. These receptors were taken from a man between 18 and 29 years old in good health. CDR3s include the opening cysteine and the closing phenylalanine or tryptophan.

j_call,v_call,cdr3_aa
TRBJ2-2,TRBV23-1,CASSQSRAPMANTGELFF
TRBJ2-6,TRBV9,CATSVLSGGANVLTF
TRBJ2-1,TRBV4-2,CASSQVGGTYNEQFF
TRBJ2-5,TRBV18,CASSPLSGGGTQYF
TRBJ2-4,TRBV14,CASSRLTGGDIQYF
TRBJ2-1,TRBV23-1,CASSQSGELCEFF
TRBJ1-6,TRBV6-6,CASSTQVNSPLHF
TRBJ2-3,TRBV12-3/TRBV12-4,CASSSNREDTQYF
TRBJ2-3,TRBV9,CASSVERGGLGTDTQYF
TRBJ2-7,TRBV7-2,CASRESGQGREQYF
TRBJ2-5,TRBV12-5,CASGLEETQYF
TRBJ1-6,TRBV2,CASSEYSINSPLHF
TRBJ1-1,TRBV7-9,CASSKGRLNTEAFF
TRBJ2-6,TRBV27,CASMDIPKGAGANVLTF
TRBJ2-2,TRBV18,CASSPSSANTGELFF
TRBJ1-2,TRBV15,CATSKGQGALGNYGYTF
TRBJ2-3,TRBV6-2/TRBV6-3,CASSNGWRGSTDTQYF
TRBJ1-5,TRBV12-3/TRBV12-4,CASSPYSNQPQHF
TRBJ1-4,TRBV5-1,CASSLQGASEKLFF
TRBJ2-5,TRBV3-1/TRBV3-2,CASSQDRTAQYF
TRBJ2-2,TRBV19,CASSIDPTSPGELFF
TRBJ1-4,TRBV7-9,CAPSGEDVNEKLFF
TRBJ2-4,TRBV19,CASSTPTGAKNIQYF
TRBJ1-1,TRBV15,CATSRGSTLNTEAFF
TRBJ2-2,TRBV11-3,CASSLEGGLTGELFF
TRBJ1-6,TRBV29-1,CSVRQGYNSPLHF
TRBJ2-3,TRBV7-2,CASSKGGGFTDTQYF
TRBJ2-3,TRBV5-1,CASSSADRRGPDTQYF
TRBJ2-1,TRBV19,CASSAGQGLYNEQFF
TRBJ2-1,TRBV27,CASSLWGLAGGNEQFF
TRBJ2-2,TRBV6-5,CASQLGTGRTGELFF
TRBJ1-2,TRBV30,CAWSVADTGYTF
TRBJ2-6,TRBV25-1,CASSGRDGYSGANVLTF
TRBJ1-1,TRBV19,CASRILGGTNTEAFF